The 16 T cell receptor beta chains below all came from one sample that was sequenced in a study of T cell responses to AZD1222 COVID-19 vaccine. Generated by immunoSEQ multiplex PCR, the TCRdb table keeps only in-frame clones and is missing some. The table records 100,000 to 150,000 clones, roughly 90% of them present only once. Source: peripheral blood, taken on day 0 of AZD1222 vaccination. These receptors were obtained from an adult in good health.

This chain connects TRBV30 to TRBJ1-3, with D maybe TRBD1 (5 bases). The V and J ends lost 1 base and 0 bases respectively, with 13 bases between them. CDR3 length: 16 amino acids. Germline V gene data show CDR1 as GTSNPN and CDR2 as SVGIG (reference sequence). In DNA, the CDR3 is TGTGCCTGGAGTGGGGGACCCCCTCACTCTGGAAACACCATATATTTT. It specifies CAWSGGPPHSGNTIYF.

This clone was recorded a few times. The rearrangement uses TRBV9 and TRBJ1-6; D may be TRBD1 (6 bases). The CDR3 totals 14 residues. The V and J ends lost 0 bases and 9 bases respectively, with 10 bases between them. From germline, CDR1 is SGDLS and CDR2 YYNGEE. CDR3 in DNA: TGTGCCAGCAGCGTAGTGGGGGCTTTTTCACCCCTCCACTTT. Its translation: CASSVVGAFSPLHF.

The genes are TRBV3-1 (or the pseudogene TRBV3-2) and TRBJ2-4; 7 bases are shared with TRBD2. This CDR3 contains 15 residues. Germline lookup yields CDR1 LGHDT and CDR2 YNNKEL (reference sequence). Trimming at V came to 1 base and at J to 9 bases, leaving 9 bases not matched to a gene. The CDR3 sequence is CASSQGSGRAAIQYF. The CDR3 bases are TGTGCCAGCAGCCAAGGGTCAGGGAGGGCGGCCATTCAGTACTTC.

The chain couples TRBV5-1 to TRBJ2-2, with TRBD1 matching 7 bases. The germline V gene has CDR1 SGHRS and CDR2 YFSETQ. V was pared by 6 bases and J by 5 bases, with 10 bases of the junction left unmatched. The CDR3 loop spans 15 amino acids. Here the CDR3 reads CASTEQGGGTGELFF. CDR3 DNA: TGCGCCAGCACCGAGCAAGGGGGCGGAACCGGGGAGCTGTTTTTT.

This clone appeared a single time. The CDR3 bases are TGTGCCAGCAACCCGAGGGGGGACTACACAGATACGCAGTATTTT. Translating it yields CASNPRGDYTDTQYF. The chain combines TRBV5-6 with TRBJ2-3; possibly TRBD2 for D (7 bases). The ends were cut back, 6 bases at V and 2 bases at J, with 16 bases in the middle. The CDR3 extends over 15 amino acids. Per germline, CDR1 SGHDT and CDR2 YYEEEE.

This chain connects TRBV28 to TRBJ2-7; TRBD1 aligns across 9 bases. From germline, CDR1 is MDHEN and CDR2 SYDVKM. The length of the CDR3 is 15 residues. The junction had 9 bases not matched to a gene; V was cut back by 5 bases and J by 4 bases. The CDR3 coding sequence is TGTGCCAGCAGTCTTCCGGGACAGGGTTTATACGAGCAGTACTTC. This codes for CASSLPGQGLYEQYF.

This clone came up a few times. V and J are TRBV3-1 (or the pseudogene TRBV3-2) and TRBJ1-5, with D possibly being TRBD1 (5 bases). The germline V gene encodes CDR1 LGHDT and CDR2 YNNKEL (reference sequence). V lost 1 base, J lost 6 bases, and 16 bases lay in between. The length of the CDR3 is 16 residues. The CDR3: CASSQGDGGYLQPQHF. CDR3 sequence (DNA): TGTGCCAGCAGCCAAGGGGACGGGGGGTACCTTCAGCCCCAGCATTTT.

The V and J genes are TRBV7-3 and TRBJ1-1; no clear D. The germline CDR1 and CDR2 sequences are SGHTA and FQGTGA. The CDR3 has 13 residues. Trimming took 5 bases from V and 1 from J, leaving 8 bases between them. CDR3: CASSPTRNTEAFF. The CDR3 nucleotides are TGTGCCAGCAGCCCCACGCGGAACACTGAAGCTTTCTTT.

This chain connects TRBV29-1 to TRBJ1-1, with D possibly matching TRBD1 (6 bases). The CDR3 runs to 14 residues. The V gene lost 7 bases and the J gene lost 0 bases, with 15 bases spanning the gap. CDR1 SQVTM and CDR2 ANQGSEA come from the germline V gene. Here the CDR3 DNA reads TGCAGCGCTGACACGACAGGCTTGAACACTGAAGCTTTCTTT. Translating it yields CSADTTGLNTEAFF.

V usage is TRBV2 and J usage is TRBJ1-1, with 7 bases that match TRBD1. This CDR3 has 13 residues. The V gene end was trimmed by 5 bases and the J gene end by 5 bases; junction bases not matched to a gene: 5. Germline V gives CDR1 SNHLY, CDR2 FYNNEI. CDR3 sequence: CASSLQGLTEAFF. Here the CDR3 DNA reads TGTGCCAGCAGTCTACAGGGGTTGACTGAAGCTTTCTTT. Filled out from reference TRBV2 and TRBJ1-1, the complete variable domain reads EPEVTQTPSHQVTQMGQEVILRCVPISNHLYFYWYRQILGQKVEFLVSFYNNEISEKSEIFDDQFSVERPDGSNFTLKIRSTKLEDSAMYFCASSLQGLTEAFFGQGTRLTVV.

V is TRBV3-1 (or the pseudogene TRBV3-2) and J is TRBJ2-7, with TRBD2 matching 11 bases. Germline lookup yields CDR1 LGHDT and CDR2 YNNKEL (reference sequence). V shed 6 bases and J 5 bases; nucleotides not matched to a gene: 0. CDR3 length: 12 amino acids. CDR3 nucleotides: TGTGCCAGCAGGGGACTAGCGGACGAGCAGTACTTC. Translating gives CASRGLADEQYF.

CDR3 DNA sequence: TGTGGCTCTATGGGGGACAGCACAGATACGCAGTATTTT. It specifies CGSMGDSTDTQYF. V gene TRBV27 combines with J gene TRBJ2-3, with D possibly called TRBD1 or TRBD2 (5 bases each). The CDR3 runs 13 residues. Germline CDR1 and CDR2: MNHEY and SMNVEV (reference sequence).

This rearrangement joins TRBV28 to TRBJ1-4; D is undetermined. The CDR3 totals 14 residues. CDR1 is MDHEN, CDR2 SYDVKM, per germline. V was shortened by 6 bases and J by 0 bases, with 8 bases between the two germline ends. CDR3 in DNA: TGTGCCAGCAGCTATCACTCAACTAATGAAAAACTGTTTTTT. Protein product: CASSYHSTNEKLFF. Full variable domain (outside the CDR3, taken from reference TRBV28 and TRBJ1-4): DVKVTQSSRYLVKRTGEKVFLECVQDMDHENMFWYRQDPGLGLRLIYFSYDVKMKEKGDIPEGYSVSREKKERFSLILESASTNQTSMYLCASSYHSTNEKLFFGSGTQLSVL.

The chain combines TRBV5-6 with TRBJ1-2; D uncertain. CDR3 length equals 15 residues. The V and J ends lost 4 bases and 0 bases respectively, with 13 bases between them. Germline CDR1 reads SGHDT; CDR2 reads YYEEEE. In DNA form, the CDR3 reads TGTGCCAGCAGCCCCCGGTCGCAAGCTAACTATGGCTACACCTTC. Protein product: CASSPRSQANYGYTF.

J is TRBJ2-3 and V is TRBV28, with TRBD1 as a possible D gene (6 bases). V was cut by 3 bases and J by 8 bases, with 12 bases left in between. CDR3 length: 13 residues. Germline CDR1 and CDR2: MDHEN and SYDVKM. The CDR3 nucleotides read TGTGCCAGCAGTTTTACAGGGATTGGTACGCAGTATTTT. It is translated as CASSFTGIGTQYF.

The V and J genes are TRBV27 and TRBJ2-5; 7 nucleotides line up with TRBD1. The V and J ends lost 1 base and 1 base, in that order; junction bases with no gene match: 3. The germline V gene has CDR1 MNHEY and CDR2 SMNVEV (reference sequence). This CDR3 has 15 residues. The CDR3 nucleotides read TGTGCCAGCAGTTTATGGGGACAGAGCCAAGAGACCCAGTACTTC. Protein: CASSLWGQSQETQYF.